These T cell receptor beta chains were read from a single sample in a study of blood T cell repertoires in COVID-19. Sequenced by immunoSEQ multiplex PCR; TCRdb stores in-frame clones only, minus some. The top ten clones hold around 3.6% of a sample with a few hundred thousand clones, 86% of them seen once. Sequenced: peripheral blood. These receptors came from a man aged 18 to 30 with active or convalescent COVID-19. CDR3s include the opening cysteine and the closing phenylalanine or tryptophan. A D gene is named only where the DNA matches it firmly. The size of a clone is reported for some rows only, either as once, few or many, or as a class for expanded clones.

D gene	V gene	clone size	J gene	CDR3 length	CDR3 protein	CDR3 DNA
-	TRBV5-1	-	TRBJ2-4	13	CASSQKLLDIQYF	TGCGCCAGCAGCCAAAAACTATTGGACATTCAGTACTTC
-	TRBV24-1	once	TRBJ2-6	16	CATSDRVETGANVLTF	TGTGCCACCAGTGATCGCGTGGAGACTGGGGCCAACGTCCTGACTTTC
TRBD2	TRBV11-3	-	TRBJ2-1	15	CASSILAGVLNEQFF	TGTGCCAGCAGCATCCTAGCGGGAGTATTGAATGAGCAGTTCTTC
-	TRBV15	once	TRBJ1-1	14	CATSRDLEGTEAFF	TGTGCCACCAGCAGAGATTTGGAGGGGACTGAAGCTTTCTTT
TRBD1	TRBV7-3	-	TRBJ1-1	15	CASSLNGQGRTEAFF	TGTGCCAGCAGCTTGAACGGACAGGGGAGGACTGAAGCTTTCTTT
TRBD2	TRBV9	-	TRBJ2-3	15	CASSVVGTSGAPQYF	TGTGCCAGCAGCGTAGTGGGGACTAGCGGGGCTCCGCAGTATTTT
-	TRBV4-1	-	TRBJ2-5	16	CASSQAEAAPEETQYF	TGCGCCAGCAGCCAAGCGGAGGCCGCCCCCGAAGAGACCCAGTACTTC
-	TRBV5-6	few	TRBJ2-7	14	CASSLGQGGSEQYF	TGTGCCAGCAGCTTGGGGCAGGGTGGTAGCGAGCAGTACTTC
-	TRBV7-9	few	TRBJ1-5	13	CASSVGSYQPQHF	TGTGCCAGCAGCGTAGGGAGCTATCAGCCCCAGCATTTT
TRBD1	TRBV27	-	TRBJ1-6	17	CASSLRPTDRRYSPLHF	TGTGCCAGCAGTTTACGGCCAACGGACAGGAGATATTCACCCCTCCACTTT
-	TRBV3-1/TRBV3-2	-	TRBJ2-1	12	CASSQNSPPKIF	TGTGCCAGCAGCCAAAACTCCCCACCAAAAATCTTC
-	TRBV10-1	once	TRBJ1-6	13	CASSETSNSPLHF	TGCGCCAGCAGTGAAACTTCTAATTCACCCCTCCACTTT
-	TRBV11-2	once	TRBJ2-5	13	CASRTRIQETQYF	TGTGCCAGCCGAACCAGAATACAAGAGACCCAGTACTTC
-	TRBV28	-	TRBJ1-4	12	CASNQGSEKLFF	TGTGCCAGCAATCAGGGTAGTGAAAAACTGTTTTTT
TRBD2	TRBV7-9	-	TRBJ2-1	13	CASSSLAGDEQFF	TGTGCCAGCAGCTCACTAGCGGGGGATGAGCAGTTCTTC
TRBD1	TRBV30	once	TRBJ1-5	13	CAWGDRANQPQHF	TGTGCCTGGGGTGACAGGGCCAATCAGCCCCAGCATTTT
TRBD2	TRBV6-6	-	TRBJ2-1	17	CASSHPVGGSSYNEQFF	TGTGCCAGCAGTCACCCAGTCGGGGGGAGCTCCTACAATGAGCAGTTCTTC
-	TRBV9	-	TRBJ2-1	15	CASSVDLMVRNEQFF	TGTGCCAGCAGCGTAGATTTAATGGTCAGAAATGAGCAGTTCTTC
-	TRBV2	-	TRBJ1-4	13	CASSVREDEKLFF	TGTGCCAGCAGTGTTCGGGAGGATGAAAAACTGTTTTTT
-	TRBV2	few	TRBJ2-1	15	CASSIGVSSYNEQFF	TGTGCCAGCAGTATAGGGGTTAGCTCCTACAATGAGCAGTTCTTC
TRBD2	TRBV2	-	TRBJ2-3	14	CASTGTSGTDTQYF	TGTGCCAGCACCGGGACTAGCGGTACAGATACGCAGTATTTT
-	TRBV12-2	many	TRBJ1-2	17	CASRPRRGGDGNYGYTF	TGTGCAAGTCGCCCCCGGCGAGGGGGGGACGGTAACTATGGCTACACCTTC
TRBD1	TRBV9	-	TRBJ1-4	17	CASSVEDRGIFGEKLFF	TGTGCCAGCAGCGTAGAGGACAGGGGGATCTTCGGTGAAAAACTGTTTTTT